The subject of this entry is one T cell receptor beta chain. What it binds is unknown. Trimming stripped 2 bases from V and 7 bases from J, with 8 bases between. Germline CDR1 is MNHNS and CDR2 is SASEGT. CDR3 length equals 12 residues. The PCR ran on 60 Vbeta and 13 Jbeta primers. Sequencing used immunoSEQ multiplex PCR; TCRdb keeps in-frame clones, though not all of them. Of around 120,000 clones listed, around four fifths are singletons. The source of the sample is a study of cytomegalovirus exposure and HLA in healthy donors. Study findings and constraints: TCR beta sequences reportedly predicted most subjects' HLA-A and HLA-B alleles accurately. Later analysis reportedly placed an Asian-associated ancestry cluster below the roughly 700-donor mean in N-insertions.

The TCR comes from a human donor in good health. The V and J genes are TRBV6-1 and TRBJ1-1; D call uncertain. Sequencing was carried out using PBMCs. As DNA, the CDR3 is TGTGCCAGCAGTGAATGGCCCCTTGAAGCTTTCTTT. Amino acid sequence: CASSEWPLEAFF.